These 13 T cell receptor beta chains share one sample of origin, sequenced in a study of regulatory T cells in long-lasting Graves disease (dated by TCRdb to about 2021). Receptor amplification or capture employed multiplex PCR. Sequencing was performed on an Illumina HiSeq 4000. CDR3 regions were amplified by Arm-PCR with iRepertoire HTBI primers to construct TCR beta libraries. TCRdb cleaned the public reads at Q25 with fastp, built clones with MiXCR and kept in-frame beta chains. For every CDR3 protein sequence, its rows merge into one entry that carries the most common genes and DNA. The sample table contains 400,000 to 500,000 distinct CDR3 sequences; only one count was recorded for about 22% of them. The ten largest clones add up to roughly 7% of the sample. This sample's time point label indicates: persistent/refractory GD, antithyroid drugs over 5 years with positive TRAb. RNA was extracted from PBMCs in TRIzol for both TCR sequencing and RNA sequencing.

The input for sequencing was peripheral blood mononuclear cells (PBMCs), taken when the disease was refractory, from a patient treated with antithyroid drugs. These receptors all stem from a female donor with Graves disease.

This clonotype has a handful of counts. The CDR3 here is CASSPTGGYLNYGYTF. CDR3 bases: TGTGCCAGCAGCCCCACGGGGGGCTACCTTAACTATGGCTACACCTTC. The chain joins TRBV3-1 to TRBJ1-2, with a possible D match to TRBD1 (6 bases). Per the germline V gene, CDR1 is LGHDT and CDR2 is YNNKEL (reference sequence). CDR3 length: 16 residues. V was cut by 4 bases and J by 1 base, with 16 bases left in between.

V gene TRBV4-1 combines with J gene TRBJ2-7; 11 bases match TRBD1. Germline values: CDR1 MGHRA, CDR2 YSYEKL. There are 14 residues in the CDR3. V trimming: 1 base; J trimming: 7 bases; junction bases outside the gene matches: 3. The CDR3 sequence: CASSQVGTGGEQYF. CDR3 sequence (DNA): TGCGCCAGCAGCCAAGTAGGGACAGGGGGGGAGCAGTACTTC.

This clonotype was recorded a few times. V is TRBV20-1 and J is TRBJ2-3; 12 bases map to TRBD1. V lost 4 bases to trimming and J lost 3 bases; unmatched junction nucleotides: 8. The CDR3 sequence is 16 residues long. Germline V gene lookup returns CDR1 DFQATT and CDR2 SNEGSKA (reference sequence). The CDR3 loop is CSANRDRGPYTDTQYF. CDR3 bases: TGCAGTGCTAACCGGGACAGGGGGCCTTATACAGATACGCAGTATTTT.

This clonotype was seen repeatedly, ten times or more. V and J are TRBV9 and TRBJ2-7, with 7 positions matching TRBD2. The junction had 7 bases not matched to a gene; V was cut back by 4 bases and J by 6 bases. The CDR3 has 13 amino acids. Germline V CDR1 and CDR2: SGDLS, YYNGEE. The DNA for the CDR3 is TGTGCCAGCAGCACTGGACTAGTTGGCGAGCAGTACTTC. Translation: CASSTGLVGEQYF.

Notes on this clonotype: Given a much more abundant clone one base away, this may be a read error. CDR3 residues: CGVTPGTVTYEQYF. In DNA form, the CDR3 reads TGCGGCGTTACCCCCGGGACAGTGACCTACGAGCAGTACTTC. V and J are TRBV29-1 and TRBJ2-7, with 7 nucleotides matching TRBD1. CDR1 SQVTM and CDR2 ANQGSEA come from the germline V gene. CDR3 length: 14 amino acids.

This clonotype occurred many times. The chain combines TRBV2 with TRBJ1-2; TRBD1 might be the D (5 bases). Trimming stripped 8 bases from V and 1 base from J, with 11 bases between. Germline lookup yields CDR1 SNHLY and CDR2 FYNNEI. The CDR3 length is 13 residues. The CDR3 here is CASDSQGNYGYTF. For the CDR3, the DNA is TGTGCCAGCGATAGTCAGGGTAACTATGGCTACACCTTC.

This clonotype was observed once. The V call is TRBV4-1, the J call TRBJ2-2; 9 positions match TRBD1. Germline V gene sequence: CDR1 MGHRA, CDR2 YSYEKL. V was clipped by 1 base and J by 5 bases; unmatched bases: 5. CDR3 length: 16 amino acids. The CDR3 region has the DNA TGCGCCAGCAGCCAAGTGGGACAGGGAGTTACCGGGGAGCTGTTTTTT. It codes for CASSQVGQGVTGELFF.

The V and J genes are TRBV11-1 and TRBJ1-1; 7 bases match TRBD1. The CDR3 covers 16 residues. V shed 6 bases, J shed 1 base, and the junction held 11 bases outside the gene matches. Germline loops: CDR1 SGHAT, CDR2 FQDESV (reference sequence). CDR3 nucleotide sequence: TGTGCCAGCAGAACCTCACGACAGGGCCCGAACACTGAAGCTTTCTTT. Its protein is CASRTSRQGPNTEAFF.

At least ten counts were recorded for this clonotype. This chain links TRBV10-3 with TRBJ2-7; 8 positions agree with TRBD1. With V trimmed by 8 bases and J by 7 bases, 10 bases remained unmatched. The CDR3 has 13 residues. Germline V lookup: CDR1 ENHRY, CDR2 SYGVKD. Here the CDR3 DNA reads TGTGCCATCGGCCTTGGACAGGGAGTTGAGCAGTACTTC. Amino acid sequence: CAIGLGQGVEQYF.

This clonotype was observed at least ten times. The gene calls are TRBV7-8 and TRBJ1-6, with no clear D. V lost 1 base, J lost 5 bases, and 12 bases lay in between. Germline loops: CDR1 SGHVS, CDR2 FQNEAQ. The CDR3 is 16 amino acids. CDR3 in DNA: TGTGCCAGCAGCTTAGGGGCAGCACAGAATAATTCACCCCTCCACTTT. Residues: CASSLGAAQNNSPLHF.

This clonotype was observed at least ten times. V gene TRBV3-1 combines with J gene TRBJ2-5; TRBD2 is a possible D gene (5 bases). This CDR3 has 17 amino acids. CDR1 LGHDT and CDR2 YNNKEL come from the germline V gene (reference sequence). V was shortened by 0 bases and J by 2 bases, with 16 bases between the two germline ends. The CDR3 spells CASSQDPDTWRQETQYF. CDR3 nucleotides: TGTGCCAGCAGCCAAGATCCCGACACTTGGAGGCAAGAGACCCAGTACTTC.

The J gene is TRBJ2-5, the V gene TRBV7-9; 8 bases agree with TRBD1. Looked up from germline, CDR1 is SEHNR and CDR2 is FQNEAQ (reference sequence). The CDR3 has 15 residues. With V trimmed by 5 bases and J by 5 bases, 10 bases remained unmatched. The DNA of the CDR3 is TGTGCCAGCAGCAACCCGGGACAGGTGTTGGAGACCCAGTACTTC. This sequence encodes CASSNPGQVLETQYF. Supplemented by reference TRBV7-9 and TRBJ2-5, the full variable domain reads DTGVSQNPRHKITKRGQNVTFRCDPISEHNRLYWYRQTLGQGPEFLTYFQNEAQLEKSRLLSDRFSAERPKGSFSTLEIQRTEQGDSAMYLCASSNPGQVLETQYFGPGTRLLVL.

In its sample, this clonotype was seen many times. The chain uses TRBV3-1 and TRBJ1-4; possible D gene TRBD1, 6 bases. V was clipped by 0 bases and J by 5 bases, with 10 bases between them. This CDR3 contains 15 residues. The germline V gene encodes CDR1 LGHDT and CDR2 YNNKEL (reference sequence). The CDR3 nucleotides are TGTGCCAGCAGCCAAGATCGGCAGGGGAATGAAAAACTGTTTTTT. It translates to CASSQDRQGNEKLFF.